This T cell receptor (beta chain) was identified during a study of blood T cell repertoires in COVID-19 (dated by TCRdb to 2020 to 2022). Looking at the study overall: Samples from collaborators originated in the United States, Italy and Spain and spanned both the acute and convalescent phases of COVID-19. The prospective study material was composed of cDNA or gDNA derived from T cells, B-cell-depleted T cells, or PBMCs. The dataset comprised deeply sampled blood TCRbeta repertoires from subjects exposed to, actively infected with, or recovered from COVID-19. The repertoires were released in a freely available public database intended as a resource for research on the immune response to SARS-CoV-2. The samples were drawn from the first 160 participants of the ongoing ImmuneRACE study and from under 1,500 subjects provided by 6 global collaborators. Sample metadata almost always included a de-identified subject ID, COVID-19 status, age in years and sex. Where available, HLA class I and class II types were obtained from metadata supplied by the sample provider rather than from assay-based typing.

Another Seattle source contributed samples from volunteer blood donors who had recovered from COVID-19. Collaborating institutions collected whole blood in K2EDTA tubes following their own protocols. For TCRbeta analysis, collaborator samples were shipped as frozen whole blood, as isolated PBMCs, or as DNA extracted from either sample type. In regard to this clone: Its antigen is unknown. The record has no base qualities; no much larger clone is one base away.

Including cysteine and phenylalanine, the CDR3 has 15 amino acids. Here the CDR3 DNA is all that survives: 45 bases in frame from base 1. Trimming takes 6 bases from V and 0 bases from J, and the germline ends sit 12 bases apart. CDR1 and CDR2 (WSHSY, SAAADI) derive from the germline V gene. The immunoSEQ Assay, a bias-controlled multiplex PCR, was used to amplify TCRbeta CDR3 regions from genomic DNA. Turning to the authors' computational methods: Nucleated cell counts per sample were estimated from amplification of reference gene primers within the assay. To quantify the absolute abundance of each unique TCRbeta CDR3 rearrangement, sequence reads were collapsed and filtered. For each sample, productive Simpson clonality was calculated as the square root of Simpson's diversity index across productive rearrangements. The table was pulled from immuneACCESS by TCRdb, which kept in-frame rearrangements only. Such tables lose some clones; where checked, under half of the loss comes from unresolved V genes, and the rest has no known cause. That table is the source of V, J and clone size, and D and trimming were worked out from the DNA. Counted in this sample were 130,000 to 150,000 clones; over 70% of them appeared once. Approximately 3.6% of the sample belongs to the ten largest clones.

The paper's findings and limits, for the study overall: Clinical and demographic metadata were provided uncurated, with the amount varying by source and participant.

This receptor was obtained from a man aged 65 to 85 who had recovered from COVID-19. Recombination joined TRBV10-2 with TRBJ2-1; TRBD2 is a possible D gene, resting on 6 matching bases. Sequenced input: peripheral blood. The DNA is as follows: TGCGCCAGCAGCTCTTATAGCGGCTCCTACAATGAGCAGTTCTTC. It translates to CASSSYSGSYNEQFF.